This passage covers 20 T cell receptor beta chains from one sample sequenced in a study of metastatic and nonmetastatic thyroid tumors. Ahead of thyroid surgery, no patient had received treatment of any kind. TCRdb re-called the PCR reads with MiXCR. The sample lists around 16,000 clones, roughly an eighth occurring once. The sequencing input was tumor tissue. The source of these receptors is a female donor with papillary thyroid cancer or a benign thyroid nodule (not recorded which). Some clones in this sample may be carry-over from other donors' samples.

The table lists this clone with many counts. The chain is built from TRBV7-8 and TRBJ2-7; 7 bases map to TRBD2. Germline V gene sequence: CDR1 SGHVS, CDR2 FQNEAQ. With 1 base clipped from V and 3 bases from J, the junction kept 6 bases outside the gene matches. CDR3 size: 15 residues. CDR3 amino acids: CASSLEEGRGYEQYF. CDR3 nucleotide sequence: TGTGCCAGCAGCTTAGAGGAGGGGAGGGGCTACGAGCAGTACTTC.

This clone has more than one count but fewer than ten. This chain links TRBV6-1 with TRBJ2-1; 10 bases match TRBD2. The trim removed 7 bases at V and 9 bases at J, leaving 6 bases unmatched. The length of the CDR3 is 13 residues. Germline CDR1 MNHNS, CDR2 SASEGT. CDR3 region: CASMELAGGEQFF. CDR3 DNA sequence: TGTGCCAGCATGGAGTTAGCGGGAGGTGAGCAGTTCTTC.

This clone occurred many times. The CDR3 coding sequence is TGTGCCAGCAGCCCAGACAGATGGGAGCAGTTCTTC. It translates to CASSPDRWEQFF. The chain has TRBV28 and TRBJ2-1; D may be TRBD1 (5 bases). The ends were cut back, 6 bases at V and 10 bases at J, with 13 bases in the middle. CDR1 is MDHEN and CDR2 is SYDVKM in the germline V gene. The CDR3 is 12 residues long.

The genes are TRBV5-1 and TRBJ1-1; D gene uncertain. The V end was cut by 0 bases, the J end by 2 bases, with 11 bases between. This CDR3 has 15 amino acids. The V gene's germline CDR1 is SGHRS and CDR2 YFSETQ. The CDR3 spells CASSLDSQPNTEAFF. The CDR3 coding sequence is TGCGCCAGCAGCTTGGACAGTCAACCTAACACTGAAGCTTTCTTT.

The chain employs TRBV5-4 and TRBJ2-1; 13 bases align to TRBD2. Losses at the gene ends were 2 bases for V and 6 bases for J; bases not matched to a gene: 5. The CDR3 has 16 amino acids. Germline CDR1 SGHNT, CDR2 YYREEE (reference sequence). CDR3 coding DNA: TGTGCCAGCAGCTTCCTGACTAGCGGGGGGTCCAATGAGCAGTTCTTC. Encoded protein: CASSFLTSGGSNEQFF.

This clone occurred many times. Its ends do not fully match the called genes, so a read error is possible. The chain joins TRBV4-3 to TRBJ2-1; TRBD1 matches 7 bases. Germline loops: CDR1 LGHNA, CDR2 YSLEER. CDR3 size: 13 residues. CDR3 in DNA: TGCGCCAGCAGCCAAGATTGGGGGCGCCCAGGGGGCTTC. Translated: CASSQDWGRPGGF.

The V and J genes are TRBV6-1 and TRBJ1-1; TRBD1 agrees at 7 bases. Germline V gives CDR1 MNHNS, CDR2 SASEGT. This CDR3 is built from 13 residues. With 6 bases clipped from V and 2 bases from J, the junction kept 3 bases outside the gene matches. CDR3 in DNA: TGTGCCAGCAGGACAGGGAGCAACACTGAAGCTTTCTTT. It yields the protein CASRTGSNTEAFF.

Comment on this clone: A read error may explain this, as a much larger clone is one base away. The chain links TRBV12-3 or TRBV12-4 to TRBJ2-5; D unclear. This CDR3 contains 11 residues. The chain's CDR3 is CAGSLGETQYF. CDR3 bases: TGTGCCGGCAGTTTAGGAGAGACCCAGTACTTC.

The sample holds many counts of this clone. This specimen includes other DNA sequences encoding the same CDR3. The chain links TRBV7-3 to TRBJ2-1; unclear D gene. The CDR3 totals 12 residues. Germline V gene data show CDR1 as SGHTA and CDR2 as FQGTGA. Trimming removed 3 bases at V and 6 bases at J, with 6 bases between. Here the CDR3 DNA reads TGTGCCAGCAGCTTCTCCGGCAATGAGCAGTTCTTC. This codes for CASSFSGNEQFF.

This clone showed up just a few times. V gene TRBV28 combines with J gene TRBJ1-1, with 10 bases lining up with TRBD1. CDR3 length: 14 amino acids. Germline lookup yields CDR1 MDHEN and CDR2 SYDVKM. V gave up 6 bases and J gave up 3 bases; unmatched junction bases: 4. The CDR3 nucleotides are TGTGCCAGCAGGCCGACAGGGGGCTACACTGAAGCTTTCTTT. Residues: CASRPTGGYTEAFF.

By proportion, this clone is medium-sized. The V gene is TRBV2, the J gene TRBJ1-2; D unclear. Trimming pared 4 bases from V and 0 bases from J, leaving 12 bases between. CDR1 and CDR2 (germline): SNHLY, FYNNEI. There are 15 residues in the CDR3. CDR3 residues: CASSAGGHANYGYTF. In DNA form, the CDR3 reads TGTGCCAGCAGTGCCGGCGGCCATGCTAACTATGGCTACACCTTC.

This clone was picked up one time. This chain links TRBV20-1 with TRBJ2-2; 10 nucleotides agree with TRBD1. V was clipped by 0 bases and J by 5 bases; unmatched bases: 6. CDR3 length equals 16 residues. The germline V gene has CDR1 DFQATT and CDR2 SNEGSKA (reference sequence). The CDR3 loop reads CSARDPGQGITGELFF. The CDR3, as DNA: TGCAGTGCTAGAGATCCGGGACAGGGGATTACCGGGGAGCTGTTTTTT.

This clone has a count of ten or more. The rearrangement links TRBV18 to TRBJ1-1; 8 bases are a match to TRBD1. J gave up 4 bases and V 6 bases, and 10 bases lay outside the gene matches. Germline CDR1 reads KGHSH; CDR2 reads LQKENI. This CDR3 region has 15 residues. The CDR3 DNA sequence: TGTGCCAGCTCGAGCGGACAGGGTATGACCACTGAAGCTTTCTTT. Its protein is CASSSGQGMTTEAFF.

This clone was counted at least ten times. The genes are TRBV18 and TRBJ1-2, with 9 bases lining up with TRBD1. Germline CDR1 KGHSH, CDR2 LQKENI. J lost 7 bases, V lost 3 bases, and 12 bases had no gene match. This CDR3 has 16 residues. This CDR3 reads CASSPGARQGGLGYTF. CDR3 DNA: TGTGCCAGCTCACCTGGGGCCAGACAGGGGGGTCTTGGCTACACCTTC.

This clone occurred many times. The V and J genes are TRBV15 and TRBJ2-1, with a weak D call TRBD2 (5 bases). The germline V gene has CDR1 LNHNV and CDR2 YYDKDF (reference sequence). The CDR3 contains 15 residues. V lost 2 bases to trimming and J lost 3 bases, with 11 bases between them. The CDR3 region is CATSRPASGYNEQFF. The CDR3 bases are TGTGCCACCAGCAGACCGGCCAGCGGCTACAATGAGCAGTTCTTC.

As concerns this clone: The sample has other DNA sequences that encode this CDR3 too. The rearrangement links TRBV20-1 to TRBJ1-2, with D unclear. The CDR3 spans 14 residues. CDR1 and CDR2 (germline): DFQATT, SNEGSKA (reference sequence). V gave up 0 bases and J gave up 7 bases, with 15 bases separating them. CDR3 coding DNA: TGCAGTGCTAGAGAGGAGTACAACTCATTTGGCTACACCTTC. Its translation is CSAREEYNSFGYTF.

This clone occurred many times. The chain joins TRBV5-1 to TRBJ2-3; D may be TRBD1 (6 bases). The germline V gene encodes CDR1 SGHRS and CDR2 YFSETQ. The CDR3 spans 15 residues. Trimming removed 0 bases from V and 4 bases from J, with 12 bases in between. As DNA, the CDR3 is TGCGCCAGCAGCTTGGGGGGACACCCCCCAGATACGCAGTATTTT. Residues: CASSLGGHPPDTQYF.

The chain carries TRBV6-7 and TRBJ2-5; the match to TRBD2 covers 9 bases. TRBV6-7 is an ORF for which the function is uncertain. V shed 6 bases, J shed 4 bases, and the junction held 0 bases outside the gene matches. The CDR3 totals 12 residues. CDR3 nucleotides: TGTGCCAGCAGACTAGCGGGAGAGACCCAGTACTTC. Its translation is CASRLAGETQYF.

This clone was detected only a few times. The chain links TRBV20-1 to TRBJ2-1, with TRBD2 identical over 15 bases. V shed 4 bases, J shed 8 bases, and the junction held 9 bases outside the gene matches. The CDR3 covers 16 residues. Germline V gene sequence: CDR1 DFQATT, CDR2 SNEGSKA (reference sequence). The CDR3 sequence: CSAMRTSGRVNHEQFF. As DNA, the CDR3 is TGCAGTGCTATGAGGACTAGCGGGAGGGTAAACCATGAGCAGTTCTTC.

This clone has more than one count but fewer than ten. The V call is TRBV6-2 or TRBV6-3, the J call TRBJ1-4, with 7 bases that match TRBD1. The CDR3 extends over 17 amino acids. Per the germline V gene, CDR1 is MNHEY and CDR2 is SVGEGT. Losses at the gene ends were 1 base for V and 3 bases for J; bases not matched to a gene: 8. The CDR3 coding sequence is TGTGCCAGCAGTTACTTAGGGGGCACCACCGCTAATGAAAAACTGTTTTTT. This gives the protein CASSYLGGTTANEKLFF.